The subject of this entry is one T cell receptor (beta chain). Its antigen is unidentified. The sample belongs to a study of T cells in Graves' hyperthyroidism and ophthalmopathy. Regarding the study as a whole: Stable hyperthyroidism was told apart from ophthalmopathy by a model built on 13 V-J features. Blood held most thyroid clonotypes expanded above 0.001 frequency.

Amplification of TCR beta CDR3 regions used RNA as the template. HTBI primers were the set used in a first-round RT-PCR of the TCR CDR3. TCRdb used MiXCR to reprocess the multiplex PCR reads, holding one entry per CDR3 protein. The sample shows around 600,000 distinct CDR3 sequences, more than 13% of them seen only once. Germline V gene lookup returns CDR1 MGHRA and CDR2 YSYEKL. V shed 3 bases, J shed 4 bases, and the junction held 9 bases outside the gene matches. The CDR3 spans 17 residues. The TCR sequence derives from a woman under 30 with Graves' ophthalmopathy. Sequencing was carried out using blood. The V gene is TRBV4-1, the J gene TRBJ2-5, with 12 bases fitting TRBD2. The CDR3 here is CASSQGASGRARETQYF. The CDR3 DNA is TGCGCCAGCAGCCAGGGGGCTAGCGGGAGGGCCCGAGAGACCCAGTACTTC.